This record looks at one TCR beta chain sequence and its context. The CDR3 covers 15 residues. Germline lookup yields CDR1 SGHVS and CDR2 FQNEAQ. The V and J ends lost 1 base and 3 bases respectively, with 12 bases between them. These data belong to a study of control samples from healthy donors and cancer patients. Method: immunoSEQ multiplex PCR; TCRdb's copy keeps in-frame clones and lacks some. The sample contains about 73,000 clones, roughly 89% of which appear only once. The J gene is TRBJ1-1, the V gene TRBV7-8; D unclear. Input material: PBMCs. This TCR was recovered from a man aged 60 to 75 with lung cancer. The CDR3 here is CASSLVGRRYTEAFF. The CDR3 DNA is TGTGCCAGCAGCTTAGTAGGGCGCCGTTACACTGAAGCTTTCTTT.